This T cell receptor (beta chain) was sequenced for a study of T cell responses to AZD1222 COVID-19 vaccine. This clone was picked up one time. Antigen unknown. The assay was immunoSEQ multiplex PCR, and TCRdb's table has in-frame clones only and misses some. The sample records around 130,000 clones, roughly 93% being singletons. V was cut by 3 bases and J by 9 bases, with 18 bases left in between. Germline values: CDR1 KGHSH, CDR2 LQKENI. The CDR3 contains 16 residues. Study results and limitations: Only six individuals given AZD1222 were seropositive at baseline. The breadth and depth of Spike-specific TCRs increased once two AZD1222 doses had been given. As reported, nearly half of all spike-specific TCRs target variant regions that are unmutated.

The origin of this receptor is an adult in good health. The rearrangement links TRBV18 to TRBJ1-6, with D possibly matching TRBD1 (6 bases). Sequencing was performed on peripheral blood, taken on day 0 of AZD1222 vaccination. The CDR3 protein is CASSPTGLGGGSPLHF. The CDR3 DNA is TGTGCCAGCTCACCTACGGGCCTAGGGGGAGGTTCACCCCTCCACTTT.